Listed below are T cell receptor beta chains from one sample, sequenced in a study of blood T cells in healthy people across ages. TCRdb used MiXCR to reprocess the 5' RACE reads, holding one entry per CDR3 protein. The sample lists under 2,000,000 distinct CDR3 sequences; approximately 50% were seen once. The sequencing input was blood. The receptors were sampled from a middle-aged woman in good health. The CDR3 runs from the conserved cysteine through the conserved F or W.

v_call: TRBV20-1
j_call: TRBJ2-5
cdr3_aa: CSPIGRGGETQYF

v_call: TRBV5-6
j_call: -
cdr3_aa: CASSLVGQVGETQYF

v_call: TRBV28
j_call: TRBJ1-4
cdr3_aa: CASSPWGVNEKLFF

v_call: TRBV27
j_call: TRBJ1-5
cdr3_aa: CASSPWTGLGNQPQHF

v_call: TRBV6-2/TRBV6-3
j_call: TRBJ1-2
cdr3_aa: CASTARQPWGYGYTF

v_call: TRBV5-1
j_call: TRBJ2-1
cdr3_aa: CASSSGDRRTYNERFF

v_call: TRBV5-1
j_call: TRBJ2-2
cdr3_aa: CASSLLRGQTNTGELFF

v_call: TRBV9
j_call: TRBJ1-6
cdr3_aa: CASSAGQGLSPLHF

v_call: TRBV7-2
j_call: TRBJ2-3
cdr3_aa: CASSLAGVKADTQYF

v_call: TRBV7-2
j_call: TRBJ1-2
cdr3_aa: CASSLGYKGNYGCTF

v_call: TRBV28
j_call: -
cdr3_aa: CASRSGAGFYEQYF

v_call: TRBV7-2
j_call: TRBJ2-3
cdr3_aa: CASSLGRGLGTDTQYF

v_call: TRBV5-1
j_call: TRBJ2-5
cdr3_aa: CASSWGRGSQETQYF

v_call: TRBV29-1
j_call: TRBJ2-3
cdr3_aa: CSVPFSGDERYF

v_call: TRBV12-3/TRBV12-4
j_call: TRBJ1-6
cdr3_aa: CASSLDPRGNNSPLHF

v_call: TRBV25-1
j_call: TRBJ1-2
cdr3_aa: CASSSGPLANYGYTF

v_call: TRBV6-6
j_call: TRBJ2-1
cdr3_aa: CAIRTPGAGNEQFF

v_call: TRBV20-1
j_call: TRBJ1-6
cdr3_aa: CSARGHASYNSPLHF

v_call: TRBV28
j_call: TRBJ2-1
cdr3_aa: CASSRTGTGEETQFF

v_call: TRBV19
j_call: TRBJ2-1
cdr3_aa: CASSPGLAGGLMRSEQFF

v_call: TRBV4-2
j_call: TRBJ2-3
cdr3_aa: CARAEGTAKDTQYF

v_call: TRBV20-1
j_call: TRBJ2-3
cdr3_aa: CSARVGWAGGYTDTQYF

v_call: TRBV28
j_call: TRBJ2-1
cdr3_aa: CASSSQNRGGEQFF

v_call: TRBV27
j_call: TRBJ2-5
cdr3_aa: CAGRTTQETQYF

v_call: TRBV27
j_call: TRBJ1-4
cdr3_aa: CASSPGVMQKLFF

v_call: TRBV5-6
j_call: TRBJ2-1
cdr3_aa: CASSLATGEQFF

v_call: TRBV6-5
j_call: TRBJ2-7
cdr3_aa: CASSLLAGPSGEQYF

v_call: TRBV4-2
j_call: TRBJ2-1
cdr3_aa: CASSQAGRGSGSSYNEQFF

v_call: TRBV2
j_call: TRBJ1-4
cdr3_aa: CASGRQESNEKLFF

v_call: TRBV28
j_call: TRBJ2-7
cdr3_aa: CASSDLAGISYEQYF

v_call: TRBV20-1
j_call: TRBJ2-4
cdr3_aa: CSAESSSNIQYF

v_call: TRBV9
j_call: TRBJ2-3
cdr3_aa: CASSVVNVPTDTQYF

v_call: TRBV7-9
j_call: -
cdr3_aa: CASSLAGVRDRAYEQYF

v_call: TRBV28
j_call: TRBJ1-2
cdr3_aa: CASSPGQGKGYTF

v_call: TRBV6-2/TRBV6-3
j_call: TRBJ2-1
cdr3_aa: CASSFNSLTSGGDISYNEQFF

v_call: TRBV29-1
j_call: TRBJ2-7
cdr3_aa: CSVDRGSPYEQYF

v_call: TRBV15
j_call: TRBJ2-3
cdr3_aa: CATSISSDVPDTQYF

v_call: TRBV5-1
j_call: TRBJ2-2
cdr3_aa: CASSFGGGNTGELFF

v_call: TRBV12-3/TRBV12-4
j_call: TRBJ2-1
cdr3_aa: CASRRTVGGEQFF

v_call: TRBV14
j_call: TRBJ1-5
cdr3_aa: CASSQGTNQPQHF

v_call: TRBV21-1
j_call: TRBJ1-5
cdr3_aa: CASSKGNRAHSNQPQHF